Following are 3 T cell receptor beta chains from one sample sequenced in a study of blood T cells in healthy people across ages. PCR was performed a second time for about 7 to 11 cycles using a sample-barcoded 5' primer and a J-beta primer mix. TCRdb recomputed calls from the 5' RACE reads with MiXCR, one row per CDR3 protein. The sample has around 800,000 distinct CDR3 sequences; about 55% are singletons. Sequencing used blood. These receptors came from a man older than 75 in good health.

With respect to this clonotype: The junction differs from germline at one of its ends, possibly a read error. The CDR3 reads CTSSERLGKQYF. CDR3 DNA: TGTACCAGCAGTGAACGGTTGGGAAAGCAGTACTTC. The chain has TRBV6-1 and TRBJ2-7, with D unclear. This CDR3 is 12 amino acids long. Germline V gene lookup returns CDR1 MNHNS and CDR2 SASEGT.

V usage is TRBV20-1 and J usage is TRBJ2-3, with no clear D. The ends were cut back, 6 bases at V and 4 bases at J, with 14 bases in the middle. CDR1 is DFQATT and CDR2 is SNEGSKA in the germline V gene (reference sequence). The CDR3 extends over 13 amino acids. This chain's CDR3 is CSALDPNPDTQYF. The DNA of the CDR3 is TGCAGTGCCTTGGACCCGAACCCAGATACGCAGTATTTT.

A word on this clonotype: The germline gene is not matched at one end of the junction; a read error may be the cause. The chain uses TRBV27 and TRBJ2-2, with D possibly TRBD2 on 6 matching bases. CDR3 length: 14 residues. Germline loops: CDR1 MNHEY, CDR2 SMNVEV (reference sequence). This CDR3 is CASSLTSGTGELFF. CDR3 sequence (DNA): TGCGCCAGCAGTTTAACCAGCGGGACCGGGGAGCTGTTTTTT.